This T cell receptor beta chain came from a study of T cells in Graves' hyperthyroidism and ophthalmopathy. Each ophthalmopathy patient scored at least 3 on the Clinical Activity Score and at least 4 on NOSPECS grade, with duration under 3 months. The study excluded patients with uncontrolled infection, other autoimmune disease, pregnancy or lactation. At least ten counts were recorded for this clonotype. As yet, its antigen is unknown. The CDR3 is made up of 14 amino acids. CDR1 MNHEY and CDR2 SMNVEV come from the germline V gene (reference sequence). Trimming removed 6 bases from V and 5 bases from J, with 13 bases in between. Researchers amplified the TCR beta CDR3 regions from RNA transcripts. TCR CDR3 regions were first amplified by RT-PCR with HTBI primers. TCRdb ran MiXCR on the multiplex PCR reads and lists one entry per CDR3 protein. Altogether 600,000 or so distinct CDR3 sequences are present, 12% to 15% being singletons, with the ten largest covering around 7%.

Notes on the study in general: Within blood appeared most thyroid clonotypes that had expanded above 0.001. Ophthalmopathy cases were set apart from stable hyperthyroidism by a 13 V-J model.

Sequenced material: blood. This receptor was identified in a woman between 18 and 29 years old with Graves' ophthalmopathy. This rearrangement joins TRBV27 to TRBJ2-2; D is perhaps TRBD1 (6 bases). The CDR3 DNA reads as TGTGCCAGCAGACCTGTTACAGGGACCGGGGAGCTGTTTTTT. This translates into CASRPVTGTGELFF.